This T cell receptor (beta chain) was captured in a study of T cell repertoires in cytomegalovirus infection. Study background: CMV infection together with matching HLA type was indicated by public TCR beta signatures.

As concerns this clonotype: The antigen is unknown.

A single record per CDR3 protein comes from TCRdb applying MiXCR to the reads. Seen here are 450,000 to 600,000 distinct CDR3 sequences, around 11% observed once, and the top ten hold more than 8.5%. The J segment lost 10 bases and the V segment lost 1 base, leaving 13 bases of the junction unmatched. The germline gives CDR1 LGHDT, CDR2 YNNKEL (reference sequence). The CDR3 extends over 16 amino acids. General study points: The response measured ex vivo was dominated by TCR beta clonotypes (HLA-C-restricted and CMV-specific). Summed public TCR beta family frequency identified CMV carriers bearing the relevant HLA.

Sequencing input: PBMCs. The chain employs TRBV3-1 and TRBJ2-1, with 7 bases matching TRBD2. This TCR was recovered from a human donor in good health (CMV status not recorded). Some clones in this sample may be carry-over from other donors' samples. CDR3 nucleotide sequence: TGTGCCAGCAGCCAAGTCCGAGGCATGGGGGGGACGGAGCAGTTCTTC. This codes for CASSQVRGMGGTEQFF.